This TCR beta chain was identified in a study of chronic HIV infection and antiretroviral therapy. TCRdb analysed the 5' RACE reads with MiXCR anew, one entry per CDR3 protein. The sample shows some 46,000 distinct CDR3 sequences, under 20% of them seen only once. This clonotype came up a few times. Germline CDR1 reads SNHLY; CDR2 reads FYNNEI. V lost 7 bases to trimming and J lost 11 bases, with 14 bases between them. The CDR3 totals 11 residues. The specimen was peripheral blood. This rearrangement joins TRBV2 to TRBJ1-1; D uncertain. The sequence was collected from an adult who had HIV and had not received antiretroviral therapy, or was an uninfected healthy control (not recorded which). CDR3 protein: CASKSASWAFF. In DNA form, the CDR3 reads TGTGCCAGCAAGTCGGCATCCTGGGCTTTCTTT.